This T cell receptor beta chain was identified in a study of T cell clones after liver transplantation (dated by TCRdb to 2018 to 2020). In the study overall: The samples were obtained from ITN030ST, a randomized trial that attempted immunosuppression withdrawal within 2 years after liver transplantation. Donor-reactive T cell clones were identified using TCRbeta sequencing after a pre-transplant mixed lymphocyte reaction and were then followed in post-transplant blood. Third party-reactive TCRbeta sequences were also identified from pre-transplant MLRs to serve as an antigen-independent comparator for donor-reactive sequences. Three of the eight recipients were HCV-positive; the others were transplanted for non-autoimmune, non-viral indications. The subjects received no induction therapy and were kept on standard immunosuppression until randomization at 12-24 months post-transplant. Tolerance was defined as complete withdrawal of immunosuppression for at least one year without a rise in liver enzymes beyond twice the upper limit of normal. Blood samples were taken pre-transplant, pre-randomization before withdrawal, and post-randomization after full withdrawal or failed withdrawal. Of the 8 liver transplant recipients making up the studied cohort, 3 were classified as tolerant and 5 as non-tolerant. The full study reports these points: In most of the 8 subjects, circulating donor-reactive CD4 TCRbeta sequences decreased significantly after transplant, regardless of tolerance or HCV status. Since no allograft tissue specimens were available, donor-reactive T cells may have migrated into the graft instead of being deleted. When repertoire turnover was taken into account, detection of donor-reactive sequences was significantly reduced in 7 of 8 subjects for CD4 and in 8 of 8 subjects for CD8. A greater decline was seen for donor-reactive sequences than for third party-reactive sequences, suggesting partial antigen-specific deletion unrelated to withdrawal success. In two subjects, low numbers of available donor cells limited the measurable donor-reactive repertoire. Because of small, heterogeneous patient numbers and non-standardized post-transplant time points, the conclusions were only preliminary.

This clone was recorded once. The target of this receptor is not known. No base qualities exist here, and no much larger clone lies one base off it. Taken with the paper, the label for time point translates to: pre-transplant. Unstimulated PBMCs, after thawing, were stained for CD3, CD4 and CD8 and then FACS-sorted into CD3+CD4+ and CD3+CD8+ populations. All 8 studied subjects were randomized to immunosuppression withdrawal. Genomic DNA was isolated with the Qiagen DNeasy Blood and Tissue Kit. Frozen genomic DNA underwent high-throughput TCRbeta CDR3 sequencing by immunoSEQ, including PCR amplification, mapping, bias correction and internal controls. As for how the authors treated the data: Productive rearrangements were retained, and unique TCRbeta sequences were defined by the CDR3 nucleotide sequence together with the V and J gene. For a sequence to be called donor-reactive, it needed a frequency of at least 0.01% and at least 5-fold expansion in CFSE-low cells compared with unstimulated pre-transplant cells. Minimum frequency thresholds were set for each subject on the basis of the unstimulated sample with the lowest template count, so that a detection power of at least 90% was ensured. Repertoire turnover was measured by Jensen-Shannon divergence between the top 1000 TCRbeta sequences post- and pre-transplant. Changes in detection of donor-reactive sequences were tested with two-sided Fisher's exact tests. TCRdb's version of the immuneACCESS table is confined to in-frame rearrangements and falls short of the full clone set. An unresolved V gene accounts for under half of the shortfall where checked; the remainder is of unknown origin. That table is the source of V, J and clone size, and D and trimming were worked out from the DNA. The sample yields roughly 97,000 clones; more than 75% were counted once. The top ten clonotypes cover approximately 0.93% of the sample.

From the cysteine through the phenylalanine, the CDR3 covers 14 amino acids. Only the CDR3 DNA stays, 42 bases, in frame from base 1. From a lookup of the germline V gene, CDR1 and CDR2 are SGHRS and YFSETQ. Trimmed from V: 0 bases; trimmed from J: 11 bases; junction bases lacking a gene match: 10. The sequence links TRBV5-1 to TRBJ1-1, and 7 bases in between align with TRBD1. Here the sequenced sample was CD4+ T cells from blood, taken before liver transplant. This TCR was sampled from a human donor who received a liver transplant. The CDR3 protein: CASSLGQGGVQAFF. The nucleotide sequence reads as follows: TGCGCCAGCAGCTTGGGACAGGGAGGGGTTCAGGCTTTCTTT. The CDR3 plus the reference TRBV5-1 and TRBJ1-1 genes for the other parts give the full variable domain: KAGVTQTPRYLIKTRGQQVTLSCSPISGHRSVSWYQQTPGQGLQFLFEYFSETQRNKGNFPGRFSGRQFSNSRSEMNVSTLELGDSALYLCASSLGQGGVQAFFGQGTRLTVV.